This T cell receptor (beta chain) was retrieved from a study of OX40 agonist ivuxolimab in advanced cancers. Context from the whole study: Ivuxolimab was an agonistic, fully human IgG2 monoclonal antibody directed against OX40 (CD134), a costimulatory receptor. Intravenous ivuxolimab was administered to patients every 2 weeks at six dose levels: 0.01, 0.1, 0.3, 1.5, 3 and 10 mg/kg. Of the roughly 53 patients in dose escalation, some 20 had hepatocellular carcinoma, some 15 had melanoma, 9 had renal cell carcinoma and 9 had head and neck cancer. The dose-escalation cohort was 80% to 90% male with a mean age of roughly 60 years, ranging from 23 to 79. Prior anti-PD-1, anti-PD-L1 or anti-CTLA-4 therapy was permitted, and checkpoint inhibitors had been received by around 39% of dose-escalation patients. Three dose-escalation patients achieved partial responses, one with hepatocellular carcinoma and two with cutaneous melanoma. Peripheral TCRbeta sequencing aimed to test whether ivuxolimab altered TCR sequence diversity and caused clonal T-cell expansion. The paper reports the monotherapy dose-escalation portion (N of about 54 patients) of the phase I ivuxolimab trial. Here is what the overall study found, with its caveats: At doses from 0.1 to 3.0 mg/kg, clonal expansion was seen in both CD4+ and CD8+ blood T cells between baseline and week 6. In the 0.1-3.0 mg/kg groups, partial responders were among the patients with the lowest normalized peripheral clonal expansion, particularly in CD8+ T cells. Low levels of normalized T-cell clonal expansion were also shown by some nonresponding patients. Antigen specificity was not determined for the clonally expanded peripheral T cells. After ivuxolimab, expanded clones were on average more numerous among CD8+ T cells than among CD4+ T cells.

The trial excluded patients who had a history of autoimmune disease or who were on systemic immunosuppression. In every dose cohort, peripheral blood was drawn for TCR sequencing at baseline, cycle 4 day 1, and cycle 7 day 1. The samples were taken from a phase I, first-in-human, multicenter, open-label dose-escalation trial of ivuxolimab. The trial enrolled adults with locally advanced or metastatic head and neck squamous cell, hepatocellular, melanoma or renal cell carcinoma. Before TCR sequencing, CD4+ T cells and CD8+ T cells from peripheral blood were sorted into separate populations. The CDR3 numbers 15 residues from cysteine through phenylalanine. Only the CDR3 DNA stays, 45 bases, in frame from base 1. V lost 6 bases and J lost 1 base; the stretch between them is 14 bases long. The germline V gene specifies MNHEY as CDR1 and SVGAGI as CDR2. Concerning this clone itself: There is no known antigen for this receptor. One base away there is no much larger clone; base qualities are not given.

For sequencing of the TCRbeta CDR3 region, genomic DNA was extracted from the sorted cells. The immunoSEQ Assay was used to sequence the TCRbeta CDR3 regions. TCRdb retrieved this table from immuneACCESS and kept in-frame rearrangements only. Not all clones are present; in checked studies, unresolved V genes account for under half, and no reason is known for the remainder. Within this sample are about 48,000 clones, with about 88% of them counted one time only. The top ten hold 1.1% of the sample. This sequence originates from an adult with an advanced solid tumor such as melanoma, head and neck, liver or kidney cancer. Here the chain combines TRBV6-5 and TRBJ2-3, with TRBD1 perhaps the D gene, on 5 matching bases. Here the sequenced sample was CD4+ or CD8+ T cells sorted from blood, taken in a trial of the OX40 agonist ivuxolimab. The bases read TGTGCCAGCAGGCCCAGGGTTTACGGCACAGATACGCAGTATTTT. Its translation reads: CASRPRVYGTDTQYF.